Below, 11 T cell receptor beta chains from the same sample are listed, as sequenced in a study of PD-1 blockade in classical Hodgkin lymphoma. The data were produced by immunoSEQ multiplex PCR, yet TCRdb's version contains in-frame clones alone and is incomplete. Altogether about 93,000 clones are present, roughly 78% being singletons, with the ten largest covering about 9.4%. Time point defined: cycle 4 day 1 (C4D1), after 6 weeks of nivolumab. Each patient experienced a relapse that followed autologous stem cell transplantation, and brentuximab vedotin exposure varied. The material was peripheral blood mononuclear cells (PBMCs), obtained before the fourth cycle of nivolumab. The receptor set was obtained from a human donor with classical Hodgkin lymphoma.

The chain employs TRBV5-1 and TRBJ2-6; unclear D gene. V was pared by 0 bases and J by 2 bases, with 6 bases between. CDR3 length: 15 residues. CDR1 and CDR2 (germline): SGHRS, YFSETQ. CDR3 loop: CASSLVEAGANVLTF. The CDR3 bases are TGCGCCAGCAGCTTGGTCGAGGCTGGGGCCAACGTCCTGACTTTC. The variable domain in full, with the rest retrieved from reference TRBV5-1 and TRBJ2-6, is KAGVTQTPRYLIKTRGQQVTLSCSPISGHRSVSWYQQTPGQGLQFLFEYFSETQRNKGNFPGRFSGRQFSNSRSEMNVSTLELGDSALYLCASSLVEAGANVLTFGAGSRLTVL.

The genes are TRBV4-2 and TRBJ2-4; no clear D gene. Germline V gene data show CDR1 as LGHNA and CDR2 as YNFKEQ. This CDR3 comprises 16 residues. Trimming pared 1 base from V and 6 bases from J, leaving 16 bases between. In nucleotides, the CDR3 is TGTGCCAGCAGCCAAGCGGTCGCTACCCCCGGAAACATTCAGTACTTC. It specifies CASSQAVATPGNIQYF.

This chain links TRBV27 with TRBJ2-5; D gene ambiguous. The CDR3 sequence is 12 residues long. V lost 5 bases to trimming and J lost 2 bases, with 6 bases between them. The germline CDR1 and CDR2 sequences are MNHEY and SMNVEV (reference sequence). The CDR3 here is CASSDDQETQYF. CDR3 in DNA: TGTGCCAGCAGTGATGATCAAGAGACCCAGTACTTC.

The chain employs TRBV18 and TRBJ2-5; TRBD2 matches 9 bases. The J segment lost 2 bases and the V segment lost 1 base, leaving 8 bases of the junction unmatched. The CDR3 extends over 17 amino acids. The germline V gene encodes CDR1 KGHSH and CDR2 LQKENI. Here the CDR3 DNA reads TGTGCCAGCTCACCACGGACAGCGGGAGGATTACAAGAGACCCAGTACTTC. The encoded protein is CASSPRTAGGLQETQYF.

The V and J genes are TRBV7-9 and TRBJ1-4; no clear D. Trimming cost V 3 bases and J 7 bases, with 18 bases left between them. Germline CDR1 and CDR2: SEHNR and FQNEAQ (reference sequence). The CDR3 covers 16 residues. This chain's CDR3 is CASSFGPGPPGEKLFF. DNA for the CDR3: TGTGCCAGCAGCTTTGGACCCGGGCCCCCGGGTGAAAAACTGTTTTTT.

The chain uses TRBV5-6 and TRBJ1-5, with D possibly TRBD1 on 6 matching bases. V shed 4 bases and J shed 2 bases, with 13 bases lying between them. Germline V lookup: CDR1 SGHDT, CDR2 YYEEEE. This CDR3 is 15 amino acids long. DNA for the CDR3: TGTGCCAGCAGCCAGAGGGGGGCTGGCAATCAGCCCCAGCATTTT. Translating gives CASSQRGAGNQPQHF.

The rearrangement links TRBV5-1 to TRBJ2-7; a weak D match, TRBD2 (6 bases). Germline CDR1 reads SGHRS; CDR2 reads YFSETQ. CDR3 size: 11 residues. V lost 4 bases and J lost 7, with 9 bases in between. The CDR3 here is CASSIAGEQYF. Written as DNA, the CDR3 is TGCGCCAGCAGCATTGCGGGAGAGCAGTACTTC. Drawing the rest from reference TRBV5-1 and TRBJ2-7, the complete variable domain is KAGVTQTPRYLIKTRGQQVTLSCSPISGHRSVSWYQQTPGQGLQFLFEYFSETQRNKGNFPGRFSGRQFSNSRSEMNVSTLELGDSALYLCASSIAGEQYFGPGTRLTVT.

This clone was seen a single time. The chain uses TRBV15 and TRBJ1-2, with D perhaps TRBD1 (6 bases). This CDR3 spans 16 amino acids. V was clipped by 0 bases and J by 4 bases, with 15 bases between them. Germline-derived CDR1 and CDR2 are LNHNV and YYDKDF (reference sequence). Written as DNA, the CDR3 is TGTGCCACCAGCAGAGATCGAGGGGGACGCTTCTATGGCTACACCTTC. Translated: CATSRDRGGRFYGYTF. Variable domain in full (rest from reference TRBV15 and TRBJ1-2): DAMVIQNPRYQVTQFGKPVTLSCSQTLNHNVMYWYQQKSSQAPKLLFHYYDKDFNNEADTPDNFQSRRPNTSFCFLDIRSPGLGDTAMYLCATSRDRGGRFYGYTFGSGTRLTVV.

This chain connects TRBV18 to TRBJ2-6; 7 nucleotides agree with TRBD1. The CDR3 loop spans 16 amino acids. The V gene end was trimmed by 4 bases and the J gene end by 0 bases; junction bases not matched to a gene: 3. Germline V CDR1 and CDR2: KGHSH, LQKENI. The CDR3 DNA is TGTGCCAGCTCACGGGGGACAGCCTCTGGGGCCAACGTCCTGACTTTC. The encoded protein is CASSRGTASGANVLTF. Full variable domain (missing parts from reference TRBV18 and TRBJ2-6): NAGVMQNPRHLVRRRGQEARLRCSPMKGHSHVYWYRQLPEEGLKFMVYLQKENIIDESGMPKERFSAEFPKEGPSILRIQQVVRGDSAAYFCASSRGTASGANVLTFGAGSRLTVL.

The CDR3 DNA is TGCAGCGGAACCGGGCCCCTCGGAACCTACGAGCAGTACTTC. Protein: CSGTGPLGTYEQYF. The chain is built from TRBV29-1 and TRBJ2-7; D call uncertain. The germline V gene encodes CDR1 SQVTM and CDR2 ANQGSEA. V lost 7 bases and J lost 2, with 18 bases in between. This CDR3 has 14 residues.

The chain combines TRBV7-3 with TRBJ2-5; no clear D gene. CDR1 and CDR2 (germline): SGHTA, FQGTGA. This CDR3 has 14 amino acids. Trimming took 3 bases from V and 5 from J, leaving 13 bases between them. CDR3 coding DNA: TGTGCCAGCAGCTTGGACCCCGGTGGGGAGACCCAGTACTTC. Translated: CASSLDPGGETQYF.